This T cell receptor beta chain was retrieved from a study of T cells after yellow fever vaccination. This clonotype was observed a handful of times. This CDR3 region has 16 residues. Germline CDR1 reads DFQATT; CDR2 reads SNEGSKA (reference sequence). The V end was cut by 0 bases, the J end by 6 bases, with 20 bases between. TCRdb reprocessed the 5' RACE reads with MiXCR, giving one entry per CDR3 protein. This table holds 500,000 to 550,000 distinct CDR3 sequences, 21% found once. The J gene is TRBJ1-2, the V gene TRBV20-1; D perhaps matches TRBD1 (6 bases). The sequencing used PBMCs, collected less than 25 days after the first yellow fever vaccination. This receptor was taken from a man younger than 35 who received the YFV17D yellow fever vaccine. The CDR3 DNA reads as TGCAGTGCTAGAGAAGGGGGGGTCCTAGGGGCGCATGGCTACACCTTC. It codes for CSAREGGVLGAHGYTF.